A single T cell receptor beta chain is shown here with its context. Its antigen is unknown. The sample belongs to a study of siplizumab effects on memory and regulatory T cells. Findings of the study overall: Naive T cells appeared more diverse than memory cells and seemed to be major alloresponse contributors. A mean of about 72% of mappable alloreactive CD4+ clones were Treg-derived with siplizumab, compared with about 30% in controls.

V gave up 4 bases and J gave up 4 bases, with 16 bases separating them. Germline V CDR1 and CDR2: LGHNA, YNFKEQ. The CDR3 is 15 residues long. Clones were read by immunoSEQ multiplex PCR, and TCRdb kept only the in-frame ones, dropping some. The sample has roughly 100,000 clones; approximately 93% are singletons. The sequenced sample was CD8+ T cells sorted from blood. The V gene is TRBV4-2, the J gene TRBJ1-1; a possible D gene is TRBD1 (5 bases). This TCR derives from a human donor in good health. CDR3 in DNA: TGTGCCAGCAGCCCCCTGAGTGGGGGGTTCACTGAAGCTTTCTTT. Translated: CASSPLSGGFTEAFF.